This T cell receptor (beta chain) was obtained from a study of tumour-infiltrating T cells in Burkitt lymphoma. Across the whole study: Repertoire clonality predicted overall and progression-free survival.

Assay: immunoSEQ multiplex PCR; the TCRdb copy retains only in-frame clones and omits some. The sample consists of about 610 clones, 15% to 20% of them appearing once. Trimming shortened V by 0 bases and J by 9 bases, and 17 bases separated the two germline ends. CDR3 size: 15 residues. Germline values: CDR1 MGHRA, CDR2 YSYEKL. Sequencing was performed on tumor tissue. The receptor's source is a human donor with Burkitt lymphoma. The rearrangement joins TRBV4-1 to TRBJ2-5; tentatively, D is TRBD1 (6 bases). In DNA, the CDR3 is TGCGCCAGCAGCCAAGAGAGGTCAGGGGTGTGGGCCCAGTACTTC. It is translated as CASSQERSGVWAQYF.